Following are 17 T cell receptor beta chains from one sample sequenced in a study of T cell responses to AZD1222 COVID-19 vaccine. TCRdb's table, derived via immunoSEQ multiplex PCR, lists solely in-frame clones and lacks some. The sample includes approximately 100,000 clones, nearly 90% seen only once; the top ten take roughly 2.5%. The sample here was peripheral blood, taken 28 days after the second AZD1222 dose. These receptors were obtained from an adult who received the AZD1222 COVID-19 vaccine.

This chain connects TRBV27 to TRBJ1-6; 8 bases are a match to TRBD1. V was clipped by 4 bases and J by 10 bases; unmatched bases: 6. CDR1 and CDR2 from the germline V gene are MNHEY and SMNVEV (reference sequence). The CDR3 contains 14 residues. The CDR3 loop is CASSWTGLWSPLHF. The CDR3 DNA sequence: TGTGCCAGCAGTTGGACAGGGTTATGGTCACCCCTCCACTTT.

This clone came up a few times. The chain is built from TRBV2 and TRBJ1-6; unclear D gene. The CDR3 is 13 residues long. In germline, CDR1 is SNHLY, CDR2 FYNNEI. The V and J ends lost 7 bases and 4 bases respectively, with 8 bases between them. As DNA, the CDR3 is TGTGCCAGCAAGGGCCAGTATAATTCACCCCTCCACTTT. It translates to CASKGQYNSPLHF.

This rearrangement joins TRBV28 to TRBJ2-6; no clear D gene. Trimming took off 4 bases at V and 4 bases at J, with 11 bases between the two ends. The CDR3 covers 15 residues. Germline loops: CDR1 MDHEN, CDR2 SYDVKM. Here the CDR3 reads CASSSGLLGANVLTF. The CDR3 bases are TGTGCCAGCAGTTCCGGGCTTCTCGGGGCCAACGTCCTGACTTTC. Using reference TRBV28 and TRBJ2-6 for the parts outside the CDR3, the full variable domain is DVKVTQSSRYLVKRTGEKVFLECVQDMDHENMFWYRQDPGLGLRLIYFSYDVKMKEKGDIPEGYSVSREKKERFSLILESASTNQTSMYLCASSSGLLGANVLTFGAGSRLTVL.

CDR3 sequence reads: CASSLRGERTEAFF. The CDR3 DNA reads TGTGCCAGCAGTTTAAGGGGAGAAAGGACTGAAGCTTTCTTT. The chain has TRBV27 and TRBJ1-1, with D perhaps TRBD1 (5 bases). V dropped 2 bases and J dropped 5 bases, with 12 bases sitting between them. The CDR3 length is 14 residues. In germline, CDR1 is MNHEY, CDR2 SMNVEV (reference sequence).

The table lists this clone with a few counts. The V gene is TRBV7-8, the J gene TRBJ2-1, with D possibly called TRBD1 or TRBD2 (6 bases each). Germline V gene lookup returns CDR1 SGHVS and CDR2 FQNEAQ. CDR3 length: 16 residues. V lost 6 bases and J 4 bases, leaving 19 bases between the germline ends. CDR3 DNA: TGTGCCAGCAGTTCCGAGGGGGAGGTATATTACAATGAGCAGTTCTTC. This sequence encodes CASSSEGEVYYNEQFF.

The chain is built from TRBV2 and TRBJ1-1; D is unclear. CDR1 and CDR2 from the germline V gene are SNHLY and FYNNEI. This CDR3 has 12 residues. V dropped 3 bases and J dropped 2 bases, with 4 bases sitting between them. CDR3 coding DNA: TGTGCCAGCAGTGACATTAACACTGAAGCTTTCTTT. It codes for CASSDINTEAFF.

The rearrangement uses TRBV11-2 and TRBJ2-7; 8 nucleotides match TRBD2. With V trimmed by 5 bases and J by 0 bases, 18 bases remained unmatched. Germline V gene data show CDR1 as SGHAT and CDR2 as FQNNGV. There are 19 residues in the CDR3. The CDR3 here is CASSHRPAGAHLSSYEQYF. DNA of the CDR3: TGTGCCAGCAGCCACAGGCCAGCGGGAGCCCACTTAAGCTCCTACGAGCAGTACTTC.

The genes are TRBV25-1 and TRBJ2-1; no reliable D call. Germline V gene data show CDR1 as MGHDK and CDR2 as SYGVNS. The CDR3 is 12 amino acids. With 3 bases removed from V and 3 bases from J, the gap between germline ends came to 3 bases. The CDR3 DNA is TGTGCCAGCAGTGACGACTACAATGAGCAGTTCTTC. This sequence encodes CASSDDYNEQFF. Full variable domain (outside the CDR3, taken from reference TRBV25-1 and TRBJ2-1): EADIYQTPRYLVIGTGKKITLECSQTMGHDKMYWYQQDPGMELHLIHYSYGVNSTEKGDLSSESTVSRIRTEHFPLTLESARPSHTSQYLCASSDDYNEQFFGPGTRLTVL.

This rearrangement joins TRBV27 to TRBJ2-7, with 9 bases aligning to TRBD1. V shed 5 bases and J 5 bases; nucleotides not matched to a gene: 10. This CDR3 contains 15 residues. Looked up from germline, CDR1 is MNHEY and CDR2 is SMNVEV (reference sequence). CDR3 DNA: TGTGCCAGCAGTCCCTCCGGGACAGGGATCGACGAGCAGTACTTC. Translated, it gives CASSPSGTGIDEQYF.

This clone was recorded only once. Here the CDR3 reads CASSRRAATSGNNEQFF. CDR3 in DNA: TGTGCCAGCAGCCGAAGGGCGGCGACTAGCGGGAACAATGAGCAGTTCTTC. The chain combines TRBV3-1 (or the pseudogene TRBV3-2) with TRBJ2-1, with 11 positions matching TRBD2. This CDR3 has 17 residues. Germline CDR1 LGHDT, CDR2 YNNKEL (reference sequence). J gave up 5 bases and V 4 bases, and 10 bases lay outside the gene matches.

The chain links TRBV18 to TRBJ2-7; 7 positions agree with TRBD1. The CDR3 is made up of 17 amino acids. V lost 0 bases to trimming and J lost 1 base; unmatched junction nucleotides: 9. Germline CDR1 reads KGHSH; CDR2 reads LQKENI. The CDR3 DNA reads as TGTGCCAGCTCACCACCAATCAGGGGGTATCAGTCCTACGAGCAGTACTTC. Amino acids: CASSPPIRGYQSYEQYF.

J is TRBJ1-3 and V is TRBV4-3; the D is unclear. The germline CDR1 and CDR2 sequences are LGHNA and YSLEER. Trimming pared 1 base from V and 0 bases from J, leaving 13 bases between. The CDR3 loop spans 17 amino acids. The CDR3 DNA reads TGCGCCAGCAGCCAAGCGAGAACACGGACCTCTGGAAACACCATATATTTT. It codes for CASSQARTRTSGNTIYF.

The CDR3 spells CASSSLPGLGIYNEQFF. The DNA of the CDR3 is TGTGCCAGCAGCTCCCTCCCGGGACTAGGGATCTACAATGAGCAGTTCTTC. V and J are TRBV7-2 and TRBJ2-1, with 8 bases aligning to TRBD2. The germline V gene has CDR1 SGHTA and CDR2 FQGNSA. The ends lost 4 bases at V and 3 bases at J; junction bases unmatched: 11. CDR3 size: 17 residues.

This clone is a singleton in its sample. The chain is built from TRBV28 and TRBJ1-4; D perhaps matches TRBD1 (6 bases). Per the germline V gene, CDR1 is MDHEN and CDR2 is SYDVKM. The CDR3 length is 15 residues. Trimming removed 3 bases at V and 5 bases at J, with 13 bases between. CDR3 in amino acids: CASSFRQVGNEKLFF. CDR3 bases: TGTGCCAGCAGTTTTAGACAGGTGGGGAATGAAAAACTGTTTTTT.

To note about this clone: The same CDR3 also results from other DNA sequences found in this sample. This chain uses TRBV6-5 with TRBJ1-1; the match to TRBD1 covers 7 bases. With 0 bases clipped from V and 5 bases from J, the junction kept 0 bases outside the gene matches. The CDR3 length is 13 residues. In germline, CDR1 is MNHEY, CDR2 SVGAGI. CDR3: CASSYSTGTEAFF. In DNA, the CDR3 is TGTGCCAGCAGTTACTCGACAGGGACTGAAGCTTTCTTT.

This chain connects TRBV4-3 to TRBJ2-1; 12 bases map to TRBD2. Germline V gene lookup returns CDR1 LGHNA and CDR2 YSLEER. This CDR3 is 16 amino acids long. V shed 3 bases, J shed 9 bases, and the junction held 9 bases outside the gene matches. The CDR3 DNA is TGCGCCAGCAGCCAGGATGGACTAGCGGGAAAAAGTGAGCAGTTCTTC. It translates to CASSQDGLAGKSEQFF.

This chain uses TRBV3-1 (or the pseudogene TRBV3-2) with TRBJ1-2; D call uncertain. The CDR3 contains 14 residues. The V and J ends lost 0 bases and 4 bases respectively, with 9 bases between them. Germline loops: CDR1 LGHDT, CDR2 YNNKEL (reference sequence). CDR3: CASSQDPLGYGYTF. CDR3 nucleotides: TGTGCCAGCAGCCAAGATCCCCTAGGCTATGGCTACACCTTC.